This record concerns one T cell receptor (beta chain) sequence. Antigen: not known. The primer mix had 60 Vbeta and 13 Jbeta primers. Assay: immunoSEQ multiplex PCR; the TCRdb copy retains only in-frame clones and omits some. The data hold fewer than 100,000 clones, with less than 85% observed a single time. These data originate in a study of cytomegalovirus exposure and HLA in healthy donors. Points from the study as a whole: Cytomegalovirus-associated TCR beta chains were listed, numbering under 200.

This TCR came from a male donor in good health and CMV-seronegative. Sequencing used PBMCs.

CDR3 residues: CASSRTDNYGYTF. CDR3 sequence (DNA): TGTGCCAGCAGTCGGACAGATAACTATGGCTACACCTTC. V gene TRBV27 combines with J gene TRBJ1-2; maybe TRBD1 (6 bases). The CDR3 loop spans 13 amino acids. Looked up from germline, CDR1 is MNHEY and CDR2 is SMNVEV (reference sequence). Trimming removed 5 bases from V and 1 base from J, with 8 bases in between.